These 32 T cell receptor beta chains originate from one sample sequenced in a study of memory CD4+ T cells and cytomegalovirus serostatus. Single viable CD3+CD4+CD8-CD45RO+ cells were sorted as the memory CD4+ T cells. The method was immunoSEQ multiplex PCR; TCRdb's version includes in-frame clones alone and lacks a portion of them. The table lists 40,000 to 55,000 clones, about four fifths of them singletons. Sequencing was done on a sample of memory CD4+ T cells from blood. These receptors came from an adult in good health and CMV-seronegative.

The chain joins TRBV21-1 to TRBJ1-1; the D call of TRBD1 is as the table states it, not checked on the DNA. TRBV21-1 is a pseudogene. The CDR3 covers 12 residues. The CDR3 nucleotides read TGTGCCAGCCTAGACAGGGTGGGTGAAGCTTTCTTT. This gives the protein CASLDRVGEAFF.

Only a few counts were recorded for this clone. The CDR3 spells CAISESDYGYTF. The CDR3 DNA sequence: TGTGCCATCAGTGAGTCAGACTATGGCTACACCTTC. The gene calls are TRBV10-3 and TRBJ1-2; D call uncertain. V was trimmed by 0 bases and J by 3 bases, leaving 2 bases between them. CDR1 and CDR2 from the germline V gene are ENHRY and SYGVKD. The CDR3 length is 12 residues.

The count of this clone is one. The chain has TRBV5-1 and TRBJ2-7; no firm D call. CDR3 length: 14 residues. Germline CDR1 reads SGHRS; CDR2 reads YFSETQ. Trimming pared 0 bases from V and 3 bases from J, leaving 10 bases between. The CDR3 here is CASSLEGRDYEQYF. In DNA form, the CDR3 reads TGCGCCAGCAGCTTGGAGGGCAGAGACTACGAGCAGTACTTC. The full variable domain, completed using reference TRBV5-1 and TRBJ2-7, is KAGVTQTPRYLIKTRGQQVTLSCSPISGHRSVSWYQQTPGQGLQFLFEYFSETQRNKGNFPGRFSGRQFSNSRSEMNVSTLELGDSALYLCASSLEGRDYEQYFGPGTRLTVT.

The rearrangement links TRBV9 to TRBJ1-2; 8 bases align to TRBD1. Germline V gene data show CDR1 as SGDLS and CDR2 as YYNGEE. This CDR3 spans 16 amino acids. After removal of 0 bases from V and 4 bases from J, the junction contained 8 bases not matched to a gene. CDR3 DNA sequence: TGTGCCAGCAGCGTAGCCCCGGACAGGGAGGGCTATGGCTACACCTTC. Its translation: CASSVAPDREGYGYTF.

The chain uses TRBV2 and TRBJ2-3; D gene ambiguous. The CDR3 sequence is 14 residues long. Trimming took 3 bases from V and 2 from J, leaving 9 bases between them. Germline V lookup: CDR1 SNHLY, CDR2 FYNNEI. CDR3 residues: CASSEIYYTDTQYF. The CDR3, as DNA: TGTGCCAGCAGTGAGATCTACTACACAGATACGCAGTATTTT.

The chain employs TRBV5-4 and TRBJ2-5; TRBD1 matches 10 bases. The CDR3 is made up of 14 amino acids. The V gene end was trimmed by 5 bases and the J gene end by 5 bases; junction bases not matched to a gene: 6. The germline V gene encodes CDR1 SGHNT and CDR2 YYREEE (reference sequence). The CDR3 sequence: CASRVGQGVETQYF. The CDR3 coding sequence is TGTGCCAGCAGAGTCGGACAGGGGGTGGAGACCCAGTACTTC.

V and J are TRBV18 and TRBJ2-5; the D gene is possibly TRBD2 (6 bases). The CDR3 runs to 15 residues. Trimming took 1 base from V and 4 from J, leaving 13 bases between them. Germline V gene lookup returns CDR1 KGHSH and CDR2 LQKENI. The CDR3 protein is CASSPRGVGGETQYF. Written as DNA, the CDR3 is TGTGCCAGCTCACCACGGGGGGTAGGCGGAGAGACCCAGTACTTC.

This chain links TRBV5-8 with TRBJ2-3, with 8 nucleotides matching TRBD2. From germline, CDR1 is SGHTS and CDR2 YDEGEE. V dropped 2 bases and J dropped 4; count of bases not matched to a gene: 6. This CDR3 is 15 amino acids long. The DNA for the CDR3 is TGTGCCAGCAGCTTCGGGGGGGCGTTCGCAGATACGCAGTATTTT. Protein sequence: CASSFGGAFADTQYF.

The chain couples TRBV7-2 to TRBJ2-1; 11 bases fit TRBD2. The germline CDR1 and CDR2 sequences are SGHTA and FQGNSA. V gave up 0 bases and J gave up 3 bases; unmatched junction bases: 1. CDR3 length: 16 amino acids. The CDR3 region has the DNA TGTGCCAGCAGCTTAGCCGGGACTAGCGGCTACAATGAGCAGTTCTTC. The encoded protein is CASSLAGTSGYNEQFF.

The chain carries TRBV30 and TRBJ2-2, with 7 bases fitting TRBD2. The junction had 7 bases not matched to a gene; V was cut back by 2 bases and J by 4 bases. This CDR3 has 15 residues. Germline-derived CDR1 and CDR2 are GTSNPN and SVGIG (reference sequence). CDR3 coding DNA: TGTGCCTGGAGTAGGATGCGGGGGTCCACCGGGGAGCTGTTTTTT. It translates to CAWSRMRGSTGELFF.

The chain carries TRBV30 and TRBJ2-3; D might be TRBD1 (6 bases). The V gene's germline CDR1 is GTSNPN and CDR2 SVGIG (reference sequence). This CDR3 is 15 amino acids long. Trimming left V 4 bases short and J 1 base short, with 15 bases between. The DNA for the CDR3 is TGTGCCTGGATGAAGCGGTCAGGGGGCACAGATACGCAGTATTTT. It translates to CAWMKRSGGTDTQYF.

J is TRBJ2-7 and V is TRBV28; D gene uncertain. Trimming removed 3 bases from V and 7 bases from J, with 7 bases in between. Germline V lookup: CDR1 MDHEN, CDR2 SYDVKM. The CDR3 is made up of 11 amino acids. The CDR3 nucleotides read TGTGCCAGCAGTTTGTCACTAGAGCAGTACTTC. It is translated as CASSLSLEQYF.

V gene TRBV28 combines with J gene TRBJ1-5, with 7 bases identical to TRBD1. Germline lookup yields CDR1 MDHEN and CDR2 SYDVKM. The CDR3 covers 15 residues. The ends lost 0 bases at V and 7 bases at J; junction bases unmatched: 6. CDR3 loop: CASSLWQGEGQPQHF. The CDR3 DNA reads TGTGCCAGCAGTTTATGGCAGGGGGAGGGACAGCCCCAGCATTTT.

V gene TRBV7-3 combines with J gene TRBJ2-1; 8 positions agree with TRBD2. Germline CDR1 and CDR2: SGHTA and FQGTGA. The V segment lost 4 bases and the J segment 5 bases; nucleotides outside the gene matches: 7. The CDR3 sequence is 15 residues long. The DNA for the CDR3 is TGTGCCAGCAGCTCCCCGGGACTAGGGGACAATGAGCAGTTCTTC. Protein sequence: CASSSPGLGDNEQFF.

CDR3 in DNA: TGTGCCGGAGGGACAGGCCGTAGCTCCTACGAGCAGTACTTC. Encoded protein: CAGGTGRSSYEQYF. This rearrangement joins TRBV6-1 to TRBJ2-7; 8 nucleotides align to TRBD1. After removal of 11 bases from V and 0 bases from J, the junction contained 9 bases not matched to a gene. There are 14 residues in the CDR3. Germline CDR1 reads MNHNS; CDR2 reads SASEGT.

Only one count was recorded for this clone. The gene calls are TRBV6-5 and TRBJ1-4, with 8 nucleotides matching TRBD1. Germline V gene lookup returns CDR1 MNHEY and CDR2 SVGAGI. The CDR3 length is 14 residues. V shed 5 bases, J shed 8 bases, and the junction held 7 bases outside the gene matches. The CDR3 reads CASSNRGGREKLFF. In nucleotides, the CDR3 is TGTGCCAGCAGTAACAGGGGGGGGCGCGAAAAACTGTTTTTT.

The CDR3 loop is CASSQDLTASGNTIYF. Written as DNA, the CDR3 is TGTGCCAGCAGCCAAGATCTGACGGCCTCTGGAAACACCATATATTTT. This chain connects TRBV4-2 to TRBJ1-3, with no clear D. Looked up from germline, CDR1 is LGHNA and CDR2 is YNFKEQ. Trimming cost V 0 bases and J 0 bases, with 9 bases left between them. The length of the CDR3 is 16 residues.

This clone has just a few counts. V gene TRBV11-1 combines with J gene TRBJ2-1, with D perhaps matching TRBD1 or TRBD2 (5 bases each). Per the germline V gene, CDR1 is SGHAT and CDR2 is FQDESV (reference sequence). Trimming pared 1 base from V and 2 bases from J, leaving 12 bases between. There are 16 residues in the CDR3. The CDR3 DNA follows: TGTGCCAGCAGCTTAGATTTCGGGGCGGCCTACAATGAGCAGTTCTTC. The encoded protein is CASSLDFGAAYNEQFF.

V is TRBV9 and J is TRBJ1-6; 8 bases are a match to TRBD1. V shed 4 bases, J shed 6 bases, and the junction held 9 bases outside the gene matches. The CDR3 runs 16 residues. Per germline, CDR1 SGDLS and CDR2 YYNGEE. The CDR3 here is CASSPTTGAVNSPLHF. CDR3 nucleotide sequence: TGTGCCAGCAGCCCCACGACAGGGGCGGTTAATTCACCCCTCCACTTT.

The chain couples TRBV6-1 to TRBJ1-2; 7 nucleotides match TRBD1. V gave up 6 bases and J gave up 4 bases; unmatched junction bases: 8. Germline V gene sequence: CDR1 MNHNS, CDR2 SASEGT. CDR3 length: 14 residues. CDR3 protein: CASRTRDSFYGYTF. The CDR3 nucleotides are TGTGCCAGCAGGACTAGGGACAGCTTCTATGGCTACACCTTC.

This clone showed up just once. The chain uses TRBV11-3 and TRBJ2-3; D might be TRBD2 (7 bases). The V gene lost 3 bases and the J gene lost 4 bases, with 8 bases spanning the gap. CDR1 and CDR2 from the germline V gene are SGHNT and YENEEA. The CDR3 runs 13 residues. The CDR3 sequence is CASSLGGPDTQYF. CDR3 bases: TGTGCCAGCAGCTTGGGGGGGCCAGATACGCAGTATTTT.

The CDR3 DNA is TGTGCCATCAGTGAGGGGACAGGGATCGGAAATCAGCCCCAGCATTTT. Translating it yields CAISEGTGIGNQPQHF. The chain is built from TRBV10-3 and TRBJ1-5; 9 nucleotides agree with TRBD1. V dropped 2 bases and J dropped 4; count of bases not matched to a gene: 6. Germline assignment: CDR1 ENHRY and CDR2 SYGVKD. The CDR3 runs to 16 residues.

CDR3: CASSHVPRRKTGELFF. The CDR3 DNA reads as TGTGCCAGCAGCCACGTGCCGAGACGGAAGACCGGGGAGCTGTTTTTT. The rearrangement uses TRBV7-2 and TRBJ2-2; D gene unclear. The CDR3 is made up of 16 amino acids. Germline values: CDR1 SGHTA, CDR2 FQGNSA. The ends were cut back, 5 bases at V and 5 bases at J, with 18 bases in the middle.

This chain connects TRBV18 to TRBJ1-5; D ambiguous. Trimming removed 3 bases from V and 4 bases from J, with 10 bases in between. Germline V gene data show CDR1 as KGHSH and CDR2 as LQKENI. The CDR3 totals 14 residues. CDR3 residues: CASSPQRNNQPQHF. CDR3 DNA: TGTGCCAGCTCACCCCAACGGAATAATCAGCCCCAGCATTTT.

The chain uses TRBV19 and TRBJ2-7; maybe TRBD2 (5 bases). V was clipped by 5 bases and J by 0 bases, with 17 bases between them. The CDR3 runs to 16 residues. CDR1 and CDR2 (germline): LNHDA, SQIVND (reference sequence). The CDR3 DNA follows: TGTGCCAGTAGTCCGAGGACTTGGTCTGCCTCCTACGAGCAGTACTTC. Its protein product is CASSPRTWSASYEQYF.

The J gene is TRBJ2-3, the V gene TRBV5-8; 8 bases fit TRBD2. The CDR3 extends over 17 amino acids. V shed 3 bases and J 0 bases; nucleotides not matched to a gene: 9. CDR1 is SGHTS and CDR2 is YDEGEE in the germline V gene. The CDR3 DNA reads as TGTGCCAGCAGCTGGGACCGACTAGCGTCTAGCACAGATACGCAGTATTTT. This encodes CASSWDRLASSTDTQYF.

Of note for this clone: The junction does not match germline at one end; this may be a read error. This CDR3 is also generated by other DNA sequences in the sample. The rearrangement links TRBV10-3 to TRBJ1-6; weak D call: TRBD1 (5 bases). Germline-derived CDR1 and CDR2 are ENHRY and SYGVKD. The CDR3 sequence is 15 residues long. CDR3 in amino acids: CAISEQGMINSPLHF. The DNA for the CDR3 is TGTGCCATCAGTGAGCAGGGAATGATTAATTCACCTCTCCACTTT.

This clone has just one count. The chain combines TRBV4-2 with TRBJ2-1, with D perhaps TRBD1 or TRBD2 (5 bases each). Germline V gene sequence: CDR1 LGHNA, CDR2 YNFKEQ. V gave up 3 bases and J gave up 0 bases, with 6 bases separating them. The CDR3 is 14 amino acids. As DNA, the CDR3 is TGTGCCAGCAGCCAGGGGGACTCCTACAATGAGCAGTTCTTC. Protein sequence: CASSQGDSYNEQFF.

The DNA of the CDR3 is TGTGCCAGCAGCTTCGGCGGGGCTAGCGGGGGGGCGGAGACCCAGTACTTC. It translates to CASSFGGASGGAETQYF. The V call is TRBV7-2, the J call TRBJ2-5; 12 nucleotides match TRBD2. There are 17 residues in the CDR3. Germline assignment: CDR1 SGHTA and CDR2 FQGNSA. V lost 3 bases and J lost 5; bases outside the gene matches: 10.

The chain uses TRBV19 and TRBJ2-1, with a tentative D call TRBD2 (5 bases). From germline, CDR1 is LNHDA and CDR2 SQIVND (reference sequence). With 3 bases removed from V and 7 bases from J, the gap between germline ends came to 13 bases. The CDR3 is made up of 14 amino acids. The CDR3 DNA follows: TGTGCCAGTAGTATCCCCGGGGAGCGGAATGAGCAGTTCTTC. Translating gives CASSIPGERNEQFF.

This clone has only a few counts. CDR3 sequence: CASSFENTIYF. The CDR3 DNA is TGTGCCAGCAGCTTTGAAAACACCATATATTTT. This sequence joins TRBV5-6 and TRBJ1-3; D not resolved. CDR1 and CDR2 (germline): SGHDT, YYEEEE. V lost 2 bases to trimming and J lost 6 bases, with 3 bases between them. The CDR3 covers 11 residues.

The chain carries TRBV5-5 and TRBJ1-5; D not resolved. CDR1 is SGHKS, CDR2 YYEKEE, per germline (reference sequence). The CDR3 has 17 residues. Trimming left V 1 base short and J 1 base short, with 15 bases between. Here the CDR3 reads CASSLQYREGSNQPQHF. As DNA, the CDR3 is TGTGCCAGCAGCTTGCAGTATCGTGAAGGGAGCAATCAGCCCCAGCATTTT.